This passage covers 4 T cell receptor beta chains from one sample sequenced in a study of T-cell memory formation after mild COVID-19 (dated by TCRdb to the early 2020s). The receptor library was made with 5' RACE. Reads for this sample came from an Illumina NovaSeq 6000. TCRdb reanalyzed the raw reads on its own, using fastp at Q25 for trimming and MiXCR for clone calling, and kept in-frame beta chains. Each CDR3 protein appears once, grouped with its most common genes and DNA. Present in this sample are around 440,000 distinct CDR3 sequences, roughly 20% of which were seen just once. The ten largest clones take up about 12% of the sample. Sequencing used PBMCs or a T cell subset sorted from them (not recorded which). These TCRs come from an adult woman who had mild COVID-19 (a few samples of this study predate the infection). The sample titles of this study are shuffled in the database, so cell type and time point are left out; the donor was told from shared clones.

The chain joins TRBV7-9 to TRBJ2-3, with TRBD2 matching over 9 bases. The CDR3 length is 16 residues. The V and J ends lost 5 bases and 2 bases, in that order; junction bases with no gene match: 8. Per germline, CDR1 SEHNR and CDR2 FQNEAQ (reference sequence). This CDR3 is CASSPQTSGPTDTQYF. DNA for the CDR3: TGTGCCAGCAGCCCCCAGACTAGCGGTCCCACAGATACGCAGTATTTT.

There are a few counts of this clonotype. The chain employs TRBV30 and TRBJ2-1; 9 bases agree with TRBD2. This CDR3 is 15 amino acids long. With 2 bases clipped from V and 4 bases from J, the junction kept 6 bases outside the gene matches. Germline V CDR1 and CDR2: GTSNPN, SVGIG (reference sequence). CDR3 protein: CAWSPRGRAYNEQFF. The CDR3 bases are TGTGCCTGGAGTCCGCGCGGGAGGGCATACAATGAGCAGTTCTTC.

In this sample, this clonotype turned up a few times. The chain couples TRBV5-6 to TRBJ1-2; D not certain. The CDR3 sequence is 12 residues long. The V and J ends lost 1 base and 4 bases respectively, with 5 bases between them. Germline V CDR1 and CDR2: SGHDT, YYEEEE. The CDR3 nucleotides are TGTGCCAGCAGCTTGCAGACCTATGGCTACACCTTC. It encodes CASSLQTYGYTF.

This clonotype was seen a few times. The J gene is TRBJ1-1, the V gene TRBV7-8, with a possible D match to TRBD1 (5 bases). The CDR3 sequence is 14 residues long. CDR1 is SGHVS, CDR2 FQNEAQ, per germline. V dropped 1 base and J dropped 4 bases, with 10 bases sitting between them. The CDR3 spells CASSLVPGLTEAFF. CDR3 sequence (DNA): TGTGCCAGCAGCTTAGTTCCAGGGCTCACTGAAGCTTTCTTT.